Sequencing of this T cell receptor beta chain was carried out in a study of response to subunit inactivated influenza vaccine (dated by TCRdb to the late 2010s). With regard to the full study: The study used deep quantitative T cell receptor repertoire profiling to track responses to a trivalent subunit inactivated influenza vaccine.

The investigation overall reported the following: The authors proposed that each seasonal influenza vaccination may bring in only a limited number of new T cells.

As for this clonotype: It has no known antigen specificity. Per-nucleotide qualities are absent, and no much larger clonotype sits a single base away.

Library construction relied on RT-PCR. The listed sequencing device is Illumina HiSeq 2500. TCRdb cleaned the public reads at Q25 with fastp, built clones with MiXCR and kept in-frame beta chains. When rows share a CDR3 protein, they turn into one entry using the most common DNA and genes. This sample is represented by hundreds of thousands of distinct CDR3 sequences; less than 30% of them were singletons. The ten largest clonotypes hold over 1.5% of the sample. The CDR3 numbers 16 residues from cysteine through phenylalanine. The entry retains the CDR3 DNA only, 48 bases that are in frame from base 1. As encoded in the germline V gene, CDR1 is SGHTA while CDR2 is FQGNSA. Relative to germline, V is missing 5 bases and J is missing 3 bases, with 7 bases of the junction outside any gene match.

The chain joins TRBV7-2 to TRBJ2-2; 9 junctional bases match TRBD2. The receptor was derived from a man in his forties or fifties who received an inactivated influenza vaccine. Donor details come from another sample of the same person, matched by shared clones. Sample: CD4+ T cells sorted from PBMCs, taken about 5 days after vaccination. The encoded CDR3 is CASSVQLAGYTGELFF. The DNA sequence reads TGTGCCAGCAGCGTCCAGCTAGCGGGGTACACCGGGGAGCTGTTTTTT.